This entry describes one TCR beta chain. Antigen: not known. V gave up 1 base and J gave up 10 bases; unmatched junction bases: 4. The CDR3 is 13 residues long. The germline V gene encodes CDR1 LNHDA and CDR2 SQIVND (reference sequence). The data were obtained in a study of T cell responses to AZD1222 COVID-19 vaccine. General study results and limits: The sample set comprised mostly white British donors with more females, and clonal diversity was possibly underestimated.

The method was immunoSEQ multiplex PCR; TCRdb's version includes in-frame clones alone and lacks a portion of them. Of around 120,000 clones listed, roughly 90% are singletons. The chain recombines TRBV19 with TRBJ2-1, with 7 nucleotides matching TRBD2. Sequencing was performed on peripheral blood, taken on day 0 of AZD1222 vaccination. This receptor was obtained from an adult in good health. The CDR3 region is CASSIVPLAEQFF. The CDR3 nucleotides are TGTGCCAGTAGTATAGTCCCACTAGCGGAGCAGTTCTTC.